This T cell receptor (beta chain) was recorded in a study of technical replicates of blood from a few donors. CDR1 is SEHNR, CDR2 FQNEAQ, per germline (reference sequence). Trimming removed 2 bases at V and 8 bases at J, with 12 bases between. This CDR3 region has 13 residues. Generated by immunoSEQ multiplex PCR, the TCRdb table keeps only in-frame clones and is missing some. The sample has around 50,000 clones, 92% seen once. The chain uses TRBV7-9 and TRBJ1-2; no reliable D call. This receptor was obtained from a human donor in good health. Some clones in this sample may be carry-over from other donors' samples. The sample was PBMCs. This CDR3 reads CASSLKGAGGYTF. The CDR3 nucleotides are TGTGCCAGCAGCTTAAAAGGTGCCGGGGGCTACACCTTC. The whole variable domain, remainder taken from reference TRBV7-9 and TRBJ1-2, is DTGVSQNPRHKITKRGQNVTFRCDPISEHNRLYWYRQTLGQGPEFLTYFQNEAQLEKSRLLSDRFSAERPKGSFSTLEIQRTEQGDSAMYLCASSLKGAGGYTFGSGTRLTVV.